A single sample gave rise to the 14 T cell receptor beta chains below, sequenced in a study of early stage breast cancer tumors. Method: immunoSEQ multiplex PCR; TCRdb's copy keeps in-frame clones and lacks some. The sample lists tens of thousands of clones; around 69% were seen once. The material sequenced was blood. The source is a person in their fifties with breast cancer.

The V and J genes are TRBV11-1 and TRBJ2-7, with D perhaps matching TRBD1 (5 bases). Per the germline V gene, CDR1 is SGHAT and CDR2 is FQDESV (reference sequence). The length of the CDR3 is 14 residues. Deletions cut 0 bases from V and 2 bases from J, with 8 bases between. The CDR3 loop reads CASSLAGRAYEQYF. The CDR3 coding sequence is TGTGCCAGCAGCTTAGCTGGCAGGGCCTACGAGCAGTACTTC.

The J gene is TRBJ2-3, the V gene TRBV11-1; TRBD2 matches 8 bases. J gave up 2 bases and V 4 bases, and 11 bases lay outside the gene matches. Per germline, CDR1 SGHAT and CDR2 FQDESV (reference sequence). This CDR3 has 17 residues. The CDR3 protein is CASSWLGGAGVTDTQYF. The CDR3 coding sequence is TGTGCCAGCAGCTGGCTCGGGGGAGCGGGAGTCACAGATACGCAGTATTTT. Full variable domain (rest looked up from reference TRBV11-1 and TRBJ2-3): EAEVAQSPRYKITEKSQAVAFWCDPISGHATLYWYRQILGQGPELLVQFQDESVVDDSQLPKDRFSAERLKGVDSTLKIQPAELGDSAMYLCASSWLGGAGVTDTQYFGPGTRLTVL.

The chain has TRBV18 and TRBJ2-2; 7 nucleotides agree with TRBD2. CDR3 size: 16 residues. Per the germline V gene, CDR1 is KGHSH and CDR2 is LQKENI. Germline trimming cut 10 bases from V and 0 bases from J; bases unmatched to any gene: 11. The CDR3 DNA reads TGTGCCACCTCCCCGCGGGGGATCGCGAACACCGGGGAGCTGTTTTTT. As protein: CATSPRGIANTGELFF.

Judged by abundance, this clone is medium-sized. This chain links TRBV4-2 with TRBJ2-7; TRBD2 agrees at 12 bases. With V trimmed by 4 bases and J by 5 bases, 12 bases remained unmatched. Germline lookup yields CDR1 LGHNA and CDR2 YNFKEQ. The CDR3 sequence is 17 residues long. The CDR3 nucleotides read TGTGCCAGCAGCCGGGGGGCTAGCGGGAGGGCCCTCGACGAGCAGTACTTC. This codes for CASSRGASGRALDEQYF.

This chain links TRBV5-1 with TRBJ2-1; weak D call: TRBD2 (6 bases). Trimming pared 2 bases from V and 7 bases from J, leaving 19 bases between. The CDR3 is 16 residues long. CDR1 is SGHRS and CDR2 is YFSETQ in the germline V gene. For the CDR3, the DNA is TGCGCCAGCAGCTTCCTGATAAACGGGGGTGGGAATGAGCAGTTCTTC. Protein: CASSFLINGGGNEQFF.

The chain couples TRBV13 to TRBJ2-2; D uncertain. The CDR3 loop spans 15 amino acids. Germline loops: CDR1 PRHDT, CDR2 FYEKMQ (reference sequence). V was cut by 3 bases and J by 1 base, with 9 bases left in between. Here the CDR3 reads CASSLRRGNTGELFF. The CDR3 DNA reads as TGTGCCAGCAGCTTGAGGCGAGGGAACACCGGGGAGCTGTTTTTT.

The chain combines TRBV5-6 with TRBJ1-2; D remains ambiguous. There are 15 residues in the CDR3. Germline CDR1 and CDR2: SGHDT and YYEEEE. Trimming shortened V by 2 bases and J by 4 bases, and 15 bases separated the two germline ends. Written as DNA, the CDR3 is TGTGCCAGCAGCTTAAGAGGGAGGGAGGGCTATGGCTACACCTTC. Its translation is CASSLRGREGYGYTF.

V is TRBV27 and J is TRBJ2-1; no definite D call. CDR3 length equals 12 residues. Trimming took 3 bases from V and 7 from J, leaving 7 bases between them. The V gene's germline CDR1 is MNHEY and CDR2 SMNVEV (reference sequence). The DNA of the CDR3 is TGTGCCAGCAGTTTGCCCGGGAATGAGCAGTTCTTC. Its translation: CASSLPGNEQFF.

The J gene is TRBJ2-1, the V gene TRBV29-1, with D perhaps matching TRBD1 (6 bases). The V end was cut by 6 bases, the J end by 0 bases, with 15 bases between. CDR3 size: 15 residues. Germline-derived CDR1 and CDR2 are SQVTM and ANQGSEA. CDR3 protein: CSVRGRGLSYNEQFF. The CDR3 region has the DNA TGCAGCGTCCGCGGCAGGGGCCTCTCCTACAATGAGCAGTTCTTC.

This chain links TRBV7-2 with TRBJ2-1; D might be TRBD2 (5 bases). This CDR3 is built from 16 residues. The germline V and J ends were trimmed by 1 base and 1 base, with 11 bases remaining between them. Germline V CDR1 and CDR2: SGHTA, FQGNSA. The DNA for the CDR3 is TGTGCCAGCAGCTTAGTTGGTACGGGATCCTACAATGAGCAGTTCTTC. This encodes CASSLVGTGSYNEQFF.

V is TRBV29-1 and J is TRBJ1-1; D ambiguous. From germline, CDR1 is SQVTM and CDR2 ANQGSEA. There are 13 residues in the CDR3. For the CDR3, the DNA is TGCAGTGCTATGCGGGTCCCGAACACTGAAGCTTTCTTT. Amino acids: CSAMRVPNTEAFF.

V usage is TRBV2 and J usage is TRBJ2-7; TRBD2 aligns across 12 bases. Germline V gene data show CDR1 as SNHLY and CDR2 as FYNNEI. The CDR3 runs 14 residues. The ends lost 6 bases at V and 6 bases at J; junction bases unmatched: 6. The CDR3 reads CASRPSGGAFEQYV. CDR3 coding DNA: TGTGCCAGCAGGCCTAGCGGGGGGGCCTTCGAGCAGTACGTC.

This clone has more than one count but fewer than ten. The gene calls are TRBV5-4 and TRBJ1-3; tentatively, D is TRBD1 (5 bases). CDR1 is SGHNT, CDR2 YYREEE, per germline (reference sequence). This CDR3 has 14 residues. Trimming shortened V by 4 bases and J by 2 bases, and 10 bases separated the two germline ends. In nucleotides, the CDR3 is TGTGCCAGCAGCCCCGGGGGAACTGGAAACACCATATATTTT. Translation: CASSPGGTGNTIYF.

This sequence joins TRBV2 and TRBJ2-1, with 8 bases fitting TRBD1. V lost 8 bases, J lost 10 bases, and 16 bases stayed unmatched. This CDR3 contains 15 residues. The germline V gene encodes CDR1 SNHLY and CDR2 FYNNEI. CDR3 DNA: TGTGCCAGCCGGGAAGTGGGACAGGTCTTCCCAGAGCAGTTCTTC. This translates into CASREVGQVFPEQFF.